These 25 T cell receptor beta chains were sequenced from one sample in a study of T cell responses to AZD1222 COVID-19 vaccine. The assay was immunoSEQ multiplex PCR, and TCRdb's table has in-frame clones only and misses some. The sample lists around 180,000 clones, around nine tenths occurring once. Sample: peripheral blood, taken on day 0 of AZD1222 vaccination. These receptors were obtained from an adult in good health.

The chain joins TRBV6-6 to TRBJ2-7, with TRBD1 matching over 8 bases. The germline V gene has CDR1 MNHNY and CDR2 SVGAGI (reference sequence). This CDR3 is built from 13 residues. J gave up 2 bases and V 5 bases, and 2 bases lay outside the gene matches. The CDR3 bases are TGTGCCAGCAGTCCGGACAGGGCCTACGAGCAGTACTTC. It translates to CASSPDRAYEQYF.

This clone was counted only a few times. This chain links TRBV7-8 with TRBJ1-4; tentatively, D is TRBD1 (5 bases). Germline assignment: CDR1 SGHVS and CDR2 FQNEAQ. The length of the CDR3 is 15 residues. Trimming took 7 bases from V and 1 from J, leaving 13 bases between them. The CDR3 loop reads CASTTRDGTNEKLFF. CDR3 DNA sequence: TGTGCCAGCACCACACGGGACGGAACTAATGAAAAACTGTTTTTT.

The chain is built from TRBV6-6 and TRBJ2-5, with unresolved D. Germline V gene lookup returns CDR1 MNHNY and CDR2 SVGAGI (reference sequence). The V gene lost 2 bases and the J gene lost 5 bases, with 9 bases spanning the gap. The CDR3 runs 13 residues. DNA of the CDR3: TGTGCCAGCAGTTACACTAACCTCGAGACCCAGTACTTC. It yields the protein CASSYTNLETQYF.

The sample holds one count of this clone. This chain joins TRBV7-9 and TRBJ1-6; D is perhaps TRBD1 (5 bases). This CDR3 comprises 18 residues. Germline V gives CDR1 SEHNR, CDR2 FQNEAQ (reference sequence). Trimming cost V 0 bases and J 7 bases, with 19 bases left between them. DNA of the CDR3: TGTGCCAGCAGCTTAGCCGGGGGAGGGGTTGGAGGCAATTCACCCCTCCACTTT. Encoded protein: CASSLAGGGVGGNSPLHF.

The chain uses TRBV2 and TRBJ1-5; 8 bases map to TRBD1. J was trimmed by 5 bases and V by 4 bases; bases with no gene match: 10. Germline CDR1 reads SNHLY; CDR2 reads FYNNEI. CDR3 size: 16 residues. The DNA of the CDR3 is TGTGCCAGCAGTGGGACAGGGAGAAGGAGGGATCAGCCCCAGCATTTT. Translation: CASSGTGRRRDQPQHF. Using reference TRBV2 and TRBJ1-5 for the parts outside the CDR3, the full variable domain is EPEVTQTPSHQVTQMGQEVILRCVPISNHLYFYWYRQILGQKVEFLVSFYNNEISEKSEIFDDQFSVERPDGSNFTLKIRSTKLEDSAMYFCASSGTGRRRDQPQHFGDGTRLSIL.

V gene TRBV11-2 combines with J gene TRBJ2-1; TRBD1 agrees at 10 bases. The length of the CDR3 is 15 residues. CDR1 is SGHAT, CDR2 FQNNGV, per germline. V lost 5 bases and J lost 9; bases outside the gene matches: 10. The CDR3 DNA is TGTGCCAGCAGCCAGGACCGGACAGGGGGTTTTGAGCAGTTCTTC. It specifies CASSQDRTGGFEQFF.

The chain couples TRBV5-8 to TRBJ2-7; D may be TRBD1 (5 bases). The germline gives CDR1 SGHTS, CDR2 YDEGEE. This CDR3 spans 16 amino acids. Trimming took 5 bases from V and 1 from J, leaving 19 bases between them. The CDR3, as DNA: TGTGCCAGCAGGGTACGCAAGGGGCTAAAATCCTACGAGCAGTACTTC. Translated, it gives CASRVRKGLKSYEQYF.

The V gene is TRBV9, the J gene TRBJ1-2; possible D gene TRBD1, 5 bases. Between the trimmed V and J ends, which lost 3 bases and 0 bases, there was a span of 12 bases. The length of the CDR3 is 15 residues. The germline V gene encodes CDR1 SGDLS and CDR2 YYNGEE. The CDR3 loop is CASSEKGHANYGYTF. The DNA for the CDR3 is TGTGCCAGCAGCGAGAAAGGACACGCTAACTATGGCTACACCTTC.

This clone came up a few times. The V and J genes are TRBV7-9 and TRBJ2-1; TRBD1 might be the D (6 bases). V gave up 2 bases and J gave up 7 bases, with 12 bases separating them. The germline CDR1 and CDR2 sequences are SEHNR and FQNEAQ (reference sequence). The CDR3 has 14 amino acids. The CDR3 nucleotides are TGTGCCAGCAGCTTACGAGTTCAGGGGAATGAGCAGTTCTTC. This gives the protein CASSLRVQGNEQFF.

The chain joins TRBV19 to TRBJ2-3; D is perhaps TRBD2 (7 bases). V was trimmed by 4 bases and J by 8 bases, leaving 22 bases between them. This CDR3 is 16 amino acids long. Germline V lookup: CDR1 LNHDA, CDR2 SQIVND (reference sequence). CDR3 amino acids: CASSSESAGAPGTQYF. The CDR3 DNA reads TGTGCCAGTAGTAGTGAATCCGCGGGGGCCCCGGGTACGCAGTATTTT.

The CDR3 DNA reads as TGTGCCAGCAGTTATCTTCCAGGGTTCGCTTTCTTT. It encodes CASSYLPGFAFF. This sequence joins TRBV7-2 and TRBJ1-1; a weak D match, TRBD1 (5 bases). The CDR3 sequence is 12 residues long. Per germline, CDR1 SGHTA and CDR2 FQGNSA. Trimming cost V 6 bases and J 11 bases, with 16 bases left between them.

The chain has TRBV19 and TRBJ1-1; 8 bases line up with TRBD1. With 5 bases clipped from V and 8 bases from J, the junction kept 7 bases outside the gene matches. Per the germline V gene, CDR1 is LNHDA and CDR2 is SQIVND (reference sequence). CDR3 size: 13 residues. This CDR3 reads CASSVNRGAEAFF. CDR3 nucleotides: TGTGCCAGTAGTGTCAACAGGGGGGCAGAAGCTTTCTTT.

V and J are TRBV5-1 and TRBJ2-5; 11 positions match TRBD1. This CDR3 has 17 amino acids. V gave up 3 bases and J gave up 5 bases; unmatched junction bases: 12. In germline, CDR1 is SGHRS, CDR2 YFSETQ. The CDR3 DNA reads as TGCGCCAGCAGCTGGGCTTGGACAGGGGGCGCGGAGGAGACCCAGTACTTC. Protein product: CASSWAWTGGAEETQYF.

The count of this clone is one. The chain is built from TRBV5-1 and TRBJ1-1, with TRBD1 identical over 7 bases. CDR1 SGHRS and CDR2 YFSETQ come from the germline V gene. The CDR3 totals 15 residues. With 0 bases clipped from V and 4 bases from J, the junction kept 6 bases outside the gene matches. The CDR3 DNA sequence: TGCGCCAGCAGCTTGGATGTAGGGGGCATCACTGAAGCTTTCTTT. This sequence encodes CASSLDVGGITEAFF.

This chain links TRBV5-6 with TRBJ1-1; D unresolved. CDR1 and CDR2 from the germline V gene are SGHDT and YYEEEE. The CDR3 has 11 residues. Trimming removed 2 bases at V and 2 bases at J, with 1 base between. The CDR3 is CASSFNTEAFF. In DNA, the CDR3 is TGTGCCAGCAGCTTCAACACTGAAGCTTTCTTT.

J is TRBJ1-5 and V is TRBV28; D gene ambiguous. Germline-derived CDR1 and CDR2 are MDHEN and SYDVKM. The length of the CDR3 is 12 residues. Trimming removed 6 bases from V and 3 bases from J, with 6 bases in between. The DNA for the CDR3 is TGTGCCAGCAGGGACTACAATCAGCCCCAGCATTTT. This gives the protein CASRDYNQPQHF.

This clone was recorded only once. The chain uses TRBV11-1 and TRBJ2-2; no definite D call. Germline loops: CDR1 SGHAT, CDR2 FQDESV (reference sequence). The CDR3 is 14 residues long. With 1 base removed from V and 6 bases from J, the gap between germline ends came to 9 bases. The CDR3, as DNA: TGTGCCAGCAGCTTAGGATTCGGGCCCGGGGAGCTGTTTTTT. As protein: CASSLGFGPGELFF.

CDR3 bases: TGTGCCAGCAGTTACTCTGAAACTACCTCCTACGAGCAGTACTTC. Translating gives CASSYSETTSYEQYF. This rearrangement joins TRBV6-6 to TRBJ2-7, with unresolved D. The germline V gene encodes CDR1 MNHNY and CDR2 SVGAGI (reference sequence). The V and J ends lost 0 bases and 0 bases respectively, with 9 bases between them. The CDR3 consists of 15 residues.

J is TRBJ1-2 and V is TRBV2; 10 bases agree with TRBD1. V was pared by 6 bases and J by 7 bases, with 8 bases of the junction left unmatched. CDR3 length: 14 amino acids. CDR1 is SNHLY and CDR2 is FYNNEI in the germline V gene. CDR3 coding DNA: TGTGCCAGCAGGCCCGACAGGGGGCAGGGTGGCTACACCTTC. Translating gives CASRPDRGQGGYTF.

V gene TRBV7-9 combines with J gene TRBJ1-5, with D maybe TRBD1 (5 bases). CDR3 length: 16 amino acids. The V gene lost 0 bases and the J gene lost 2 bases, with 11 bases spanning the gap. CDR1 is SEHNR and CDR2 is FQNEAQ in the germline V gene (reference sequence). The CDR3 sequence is CASSLAGGAGNQPQHF. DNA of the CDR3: TGTGCCAGCAGCTTAGCCGGTGGGGCCGGCAATCAGCCCCAGCATTTT.

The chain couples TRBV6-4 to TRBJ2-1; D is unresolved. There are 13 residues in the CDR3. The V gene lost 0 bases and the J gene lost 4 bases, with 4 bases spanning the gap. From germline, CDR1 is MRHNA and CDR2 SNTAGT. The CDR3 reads CASSDSKYNEQFF. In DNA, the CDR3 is TGTGCCAGCAGTGACTCGAAATACAATGAGCAGTTCTTC.

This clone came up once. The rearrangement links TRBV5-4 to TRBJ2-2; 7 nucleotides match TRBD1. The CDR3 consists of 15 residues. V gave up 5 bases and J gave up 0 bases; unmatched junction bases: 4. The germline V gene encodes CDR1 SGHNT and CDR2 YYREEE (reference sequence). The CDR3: CASRPGTANTGELFF. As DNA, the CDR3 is TGTGCCAGCAGGCCCGGGACAGCGAACACCGGGGAGCTGTTTTTT.

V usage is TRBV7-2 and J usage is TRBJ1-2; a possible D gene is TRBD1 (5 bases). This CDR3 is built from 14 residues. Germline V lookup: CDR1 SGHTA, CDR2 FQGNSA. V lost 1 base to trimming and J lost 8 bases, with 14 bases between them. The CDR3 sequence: CASSLGGYGGGYTF. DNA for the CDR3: TGTGCCAGCAGCTTAGGGGGGTACGGTGGAGGCTACACCTTC. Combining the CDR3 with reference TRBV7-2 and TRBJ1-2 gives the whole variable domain GAGVSQSPSNKVTEKGKDVELRCDPISGHTALYWYRQSLGQGLEFLIYFQGNSAPDKSGLPSDRFSAERTGGSVSTLTIQRTQQEDSAVYLCASSLGGYGGGYTFGSGTRLTVV.

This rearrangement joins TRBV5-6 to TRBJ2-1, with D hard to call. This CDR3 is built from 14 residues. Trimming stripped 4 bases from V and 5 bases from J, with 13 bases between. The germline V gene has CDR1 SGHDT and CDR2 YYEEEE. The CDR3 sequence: CASSRDGFNNEQFF. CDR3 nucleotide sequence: TGTGCCAGCAGCAGAGACGGATTTAACAATGAGCAGTTCTTC.

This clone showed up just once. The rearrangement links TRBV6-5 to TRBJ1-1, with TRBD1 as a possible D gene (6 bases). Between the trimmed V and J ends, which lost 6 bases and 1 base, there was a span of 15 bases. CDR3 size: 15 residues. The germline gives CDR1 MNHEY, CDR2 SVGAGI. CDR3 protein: CASRITGGANTEAFF. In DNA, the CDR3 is TGTGCCAGCAGGATTACCGGGGGGGCGAACACTGAAGCTTTCTTT.